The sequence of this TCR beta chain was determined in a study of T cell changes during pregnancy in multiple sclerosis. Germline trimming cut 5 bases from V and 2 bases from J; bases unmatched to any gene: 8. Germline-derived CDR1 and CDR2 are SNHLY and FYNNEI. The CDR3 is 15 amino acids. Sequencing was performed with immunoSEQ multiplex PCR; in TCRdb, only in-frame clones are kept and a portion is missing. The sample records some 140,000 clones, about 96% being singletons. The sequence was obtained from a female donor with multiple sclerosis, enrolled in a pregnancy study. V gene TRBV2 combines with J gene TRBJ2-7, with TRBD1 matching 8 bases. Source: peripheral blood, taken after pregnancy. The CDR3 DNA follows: TGTGCCAGCAGTCGGCAGGGGACAGGTGCCTACGAGCAGTACTTC. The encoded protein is CASSRQGTGAYEQYF. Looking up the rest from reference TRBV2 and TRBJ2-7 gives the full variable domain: EPEVTQTPSHQVTQMGQEVILRCVPISNHLYFYWYRQILGQKVEFLVSFYNNEISEKSEIFDDQFSVERPDGSNFTLKIRSTKLEDSAMYFCASSRQGTGAYEQYFGPGTRLTVT.